These 16 T cell receptor beta chains share one sample of origin, sequenced in a study of T cell responses to AZD1222 COVID-19 vaccine. Only in-frame clones appear in the TCRdb table, and some are missing; sequencing was by immunoSEQ multiplex PCR. The repertoire includes around 80,000 clones, 83% of them detected once, and approximately 1.3% sits in the top ten. The source was peripheral blood, collected 28 days after the second AZD1222 dose. The receptors come from an adult who received the AZD1222 COVID-19 vaccine.

The gene calls are TRBV10-3 and TRBJ2-3, with TRBD2 matching over 14 bases. The length of the CDR3 is 18 residues. Germline lookup yields CDR1 ENHRY and CDR2 SYGVKD. V trimming: 8 bases; J trimming: 4 bases; junction bases outside the gene matches: 14. CDR3 region: CAIGGLAGVGVSADTQYF. CDR3 DNA: TGTGCCATCGGGGGACTAGCGGGAGTTGGGGTTAGCGCAGATACGCAGTATTTT.

The V call is TRBV12-5, the J call TRBJ2-5; weak D call: TRBD2 (6 bases). Trimming removed 6 bases at V and 4 bases at J, with 24 bases between. The germline gives CDR1 LGHNT, CDR2 FRNRAP. The CDR3 has 17 amino acids. The CDR3 DNA reads as TGTGCTAGTGGCCCTAAAAATGCCTCCTTGGGGGGAGAGACCCAGTACTTC. Translated, it gives CASGPKNASLGGETQYF.

This chain uses TRBV18 with TRBJ1-2, with unresolved D. The CDR3 length is 15 residues. Germline V gene data show CDR1 as KGHSH and CDR2 as LQKENI. V lost 6 bases and J 1 base, leaving 15 bases between the germline ends. As DNA, the CDR3 is TGTGCCAGCTCCCCCGCCCTGGGGAGTAACTATGGCTACACCTTC. It specifies CASSPALGSNYGYTF.

The rearrangement uses TRBV7-2 and TRBJ2-7; 12 bases agree with TRBD2. Per the germline V gene, CDR1 is SGHTA and CDR2 is FQGNSA. The CDR3 loop spans 15 amino acids. Unmatched junction bases numbered 2, after V lost 5 bases and J lost 0 bases. The DNA of the CDR3 is TGTGCCAGCAGCGAGGGACTAGCGGGCTCCTACGAGCAGTACTTC. This gives the protein CASSEGLAGSYEQYF.

V and J are TRBV21-1 and TRBJ1-2; the D segment call TRBD1 is taken from the table without a DNA check. TRBV21-1 is a pseudogene segment. The CDR3 loop spans 17 amino acids. For the CDR3, the DNA is TGTGCCAGCAGCGACTTCCTCCTAGGGGGCGCAGGCTATGGCTACACCTTC. Its translation is CASSDFLLGGAGYGYTF.

The rearrangement uses TRBV7-2 and TRBJ1-2; D is undetermined. The CDR3 spans 15 residues. V was trimmed by 5 bases and J by 0 bases, leaving 13 bases between them. The germline CDR1 and CDR2 sequences are SGHTA and FQGNSA. This CDR3 reads CASSQRANSNYGYTF. In nucleotides, the CDR3 is TGTGCCAGCAGCCAACGGGCAAACTCTAACTATGGCTACACCTTC.

The chain couples TRBV7-8 to TRBJ2-1; 8 bases fit TRBD1. The CDR3 runs 17 residues. Unmatched junction bases numbered 17, after V lost 4 bases and J lost 9 bases. The V gene's germline CDR1 is SGHVS and CDR2 FQNEAQ. CDR3 bases: TGTGCCAGCAGCTCAGTAGCAGGGGGCTTGGGATCAAGTGAGCAGTTCTTC. It encodes CASSSVAGGLGSSEQFF.

This clone occurred once. The chain couples TRBV29-1 to TRBJ2-7; a possible D gene is TRBD1 (5 bases). Trimming removed 2 bases from V and 6 bases from J, with 14 bases in between. The V gene's germline CDR1 is SQVTM and CDR2 ANQGSEA. There are 13 residues in the CDR3. CDR3 DNA: TGCAGCGTTGAACGGCAGGGCTTAAGCGAGCAGTACTTC. Encoded protein: CSVERQGLSEQYF.

This chain joins TRBV2 and TRBJ1-2; 8 bases map to TRBD1. Germline V gives CDR1 SNHLY, CDR2 FYNNEI. Trimming removed 2 bases from V and 4 bases from J; junction bases left unmatched: 6. The CDR3 is 15 amino acids. The CDR3 DNA reads as TGTGCCAGCAGTGAAATGGGAACAGGGGGCTATGGCTACACCTTC. Translated, it gives CASSEMGTGGYGYTF.

The rearrangement joins TRBV27 to TRBJ2-3, with 7 positions matching TRBD1. Germline CDR1 reads MNHEY; CDR2 reads SMNVEV (reference sequence). This CDR3 has 15 residues. V lost 4 bases to trimming and J lost 3 bases; unmatched junction nucleotides: 7. The CDR3 nucleotides are TGTGCCAGCAGTTCCACAGGGGTTAAGACAGATACGCAGTATTTT. Translated: CASSSTGVKTDTQYF.

J is TRBJ1-1 and V is TRBV6-2 or TRBV6-3, with 10 bases that match TRBD1. The germline gives CDR1 MNHEY, CDR2 SVGEGT. CDR3 length: 17 amino acids. The J segment lost 5 bases and the V segment lost 4 bases, leaving 13 bases of the junction unmatched. CDR3 protein: CASSSHPGQGRLTEAFF. In DNA, the CDR3 is TGTGCCAGCAGTTCCCATCCGGGACAGGGGCGTTTGACTGAAGCTTTCTTT.

CDR3 sequence (DNA): TGTGCCAGCAACGAAGTTGGGCCCCAAGAGACCCAGTACTTC. Translated: CASNEVGPQETQYF. The J gene is TRBJ2-5, the V gene TRBV27; D is undetermined. Germline assignment: CDR1 MNHEY and CDR2 SMNVEV (reference sequence). The V end was cut by 7 bases, the J end by 1 base, with 13 bases between. CDR3 size: 14 residues.

This clone turned up a few times. This rearrangement joins TRBV11-2 to TRBJ2-7, with a possible D match to TRBD2 (7 bases). Deletions cut 3 bases from V and 2 bases from J, with 17 bases between. The V gene's germline CDR1 is SGHAT and CDR2 FQNNGV. This CDR3 contains 16 residues. CDR3 sequence (DNA): TGTGCCAGCAGCTTCAGCCCGGGGGGCATTGCCTACGAGCAGTACTTC. Protein product: CASSFSPGGIAYEQYF.

This clone has a handful of counts. The V gene is TRBV30, the J gene TRBJ1-2, with D possibly TRBD1 on 5 matching bases. This CDR3 is built from 16 residues. V lost 2 bases and J 6 bases, leaving 22 bases between the germline ends. Looked up from germline, CDR1 is GTSNPN and CDR2 is SVGIG (reference sequence). The CDR3 DNA reads TGTGCCTGGAGTCCCAGGGAGGGGCGGGGGTATAATGGCTACACCTTC. As protein: CAWSPREGRGYNGYTF.

This clone has just one count. V gene TRBV10-3 combines with J gene TRBJ2-5; D unresolved. The germline V gene encodes CDR1 ENHRY and CDR2 SYGVKD. The V end was cut by 1 base, the J end by 5 bases, with 8 bases between. The CDR3 runs 13 residues. The CDR3 reads CAISELAGETQYF. CDR3 sequence (DNA): TGTGCCATCAGTGAGTTGGCCGGGGAGACCCAGTACTTC.

The chain uses TRBV10-3 and TRBJ2-6; no firm D call. CDR1 and CDR2 from the germline V gene are ENHRY and SYGVKD. The CDR3 is 16 amino acids. The V and J ends lost 4 bases and 0 bases respectively, with 10 bases between them. CDR3 nucleotide sequence: TGTGCCATCAGTGGAACCCCGAGCTCTGGGGCCAACGTCCTGACTTTC. Its translation: CAISGTPSSGANVLTF.